Listed below are T cell receptor beta chains from one sample, sequenced in a study of immune evolution from preneoplasia to lung adenocarcinoma. The assay was immunoSEQ multiplex PCR, and TCRdb's table has in-frame clones only and misses some. Seen here are some 3,500 clones, about 80% observed once, and the top ten hold around 15%. The sequenced material came from FFPE minimally invasive lung adenocarcinoma tissue. The receptors originated from a person aged 55-80 years with lung adenocarcinoma. CDR3s include the opening cysteine and the closing phenylalanine or tryptophan. The order of the fields is V gene, J gene, clone size, D gene, CDR3 DNA, CDR3 protein. A D gene is named only where the DNA matches it firmly. A clone size is listed for some rows: how often the clone was seen (once, few, many), or a class if it is expanded.

TRBV7-2	TRBJ2-5	once	.	TGTGCCAGCAACCCAAGACCTCAAGAGACCCAGTACTTC	CASNPRPQETQYF
TRBV7-6	TRBJ2-1	.	.	TGTGCCAGCACGGGTGGGGGGAATGAGCAGTTCTTC	CASTGGGNEQFF
TRBV5-6	TRBJ2-7	.	.	TGTGCCAGCAGCTCTGAATACGAGCAGTACTTC	CASSSEYEQYF
TRBV15	TRBJ1-4	.	.	TGTGCCACCAGCAGAGACAGGGAGGAGGAAAAACTGTTTTTT	CATSRDREEEKLFF
TRBV27	TRBJ1-1	.	.	TGTGCCAGCAGTCCAGGCAAGGGAGGGCCGAACACTGAAGCTTTCTTT	CASSPGKGGPNTEAFF
TRBV12-2	TRBJ2-7	few	.	TGTGCAAGTCGCTTAAACATTGGGGGGGAGGGGACATCCTCCTACGAGCAGTACTTC	CASRLNIGGEGTSSYEQYF
TRBV14	TRBJ2-7	.	TRBD2	TGTGCCAGCAGCTCTACCCGGGGCGGGACTAGTGTCTACGAGCAGTACTTC	CASSSTRGGTSVYEQYF
TRBV5-1	TRBJ2-3	.	TRBD2	TGCGCCAGCAGCTTTCGAGCGGGATGGAGCACAGATACGCAGTATTTT	CASSFRAGWSTDTQYF
TRBV12-5	TRBJ2-4	.	.	TGTGCTAGTGGTTTGTTTCAGGGGAAGGGCAAAAACATTCAGTACTTC	CASGLFQGKGKNIQYF
TRBV7-9	TRBJ2-2	once	TRBD2	TGTGCCAGCAGTACCGGGACTACGAACACCGGGGAGCTGTTTTTT	CASSTGTTNTGELFF
TRBV20-1	TRBJ2-5	.	.	TGCAGTGCTAGGCAGGAGACCCAGTACTTC	CSARQETQYF
TRBV30	TRBJ2-5	.	.	TGTGCCTGGAGCTCCCAAGAGACCCAGTACTTC	CAWSSQETQYF
TRBV7-2	TRBJ2-7	.	TRBD1	TGTGCCAGCAGCGGAGACAGGGATTATGAGCAGTACTTC	CASSGDRDYEQYF
TRBV19	TRBJ2-5	.	.	TGTGCCAGCGGCGCGATAGAAGAGACCCAGTACTTC	CASGAIEETQYF
TRBV29-1	TRBJ1-2	.	TRBD1	TGCAGCGTTAAATTGGGACAGGGGGCCTATGGCTACACCTTC	CSVKLGQGAYGYTF
TRBV9	TRBJ1-3	.	TRBD1	TGTGCCAGCAGCCCCCCGGGACAGACCTCTGGAAACACCATATATTTT	CASSPPGQTSGNTIYF
TRBV6-1	TRBJ1-3	.	.	TGTGCCAGCACTGGCCGTTTAGACTCTGGAAACACCATATATTTT	CASTGRLDSGNTIYF
TRBV20-1	TRBJ2-1	.	.	TGCAGAGGAAAGGGCGGGAATGAGCAGTTCTTC	CRGKGGNEQFF
TRBV5-4	TRBJ2-5	.	.	TGTGCCAGCAGCAGGAGGGGTAGAGAGACCCAGTACTTC	CASSRRGRETQYF
TRBV11-1	TRBJ1-1	once	.	TGTGCCAGCAGCTTAGCCCCGGGAACTGAAGCTTTCTTT	CASSLAPGTEAFF
TRBV28	TRBJ2-1	.	.	TGTGCCAGCATTCGTTCGATGTTGGAGGAGCAGTTCTTC	CASIRSMLEEQFF
TRBV5-1	TRBJ2-5	.	.	TGCGCCAGCAGCTATACCGGGGTAAAAGAGACCCAGTACTTC	CASSYTGVKETQYF
TRBV29-1	TRBJ2-3	.	.	TGCAGCGTTGAAGGTGGTAGCGGAGATACGCAGTATTTT	CSVEGGSGDTQYF
TRBV30	TRBJ1-5	.	TRBD1	TGTGCCTGGAGTAAGGGGACAGGGGGTTATAGCAATCAGCCCCAGCATTTT	CAWSKGTGGYSNQPQHF
TRBV30	TRBJ1-2	.	.	TGTGCCTGGAGTGGAGACAGACCCTCTGGTGGCTACACCTTC	CAWSGDRPSGGYTF
TRBV27	TRBJ2-1	.	.	TGTGCCAGCCGAGTTTTCGGGAATTCCTACAATGAGCAGTTCTTC	CASRVFGNSYNEQFF
TRBV5-6	TRBJ1-2	.	.	TGTGCCAGCAGCTCGGGGGACGTTAACTATGGCTACACCTTC	CASSSGDVNYGYTF
TRBV7-9	TRBJ1-1	once	TRBD1	TGTGCCAGCAGCTTACCAGGGGGGGGAGCTTTCTTT	CASSLPGGGAFF
TRBV13	TRBJ2-6	.	.	TGTGCCAGCAGCTTTAGCTTTGAGGGCATGAGCTCTGGGGCCAACGTCCTGACTTTC	CASSFSFEGMSSGANVLTF
TRBV5-1	TRBJ2-5	.	.	TGCGCCAGCAGCGGTCAAGGGATTCCATCGCTTCAAGAGACCCAGTACTTC	CASSGQGIPSLQETQYF
TRBV7-2	TRBJ2-1	.	TRBD2	TGTGCCAGCAGCTTAGTTGCGGGAGTGGCCAATGAGCAGTTCTTC	CASSLVAGVANEQFF
TRBV4-2	TRBJ1-3	.	.	TGTGCCAGCAGCCGCGGACTAACTTCTGGAAACACCATATATTTT	CASSRGLTSGNTIYF
TRBV4-1	TRBJ2-7	.	TRBD2	TGCGCCAGCAGCCAACTGGGACTAGCGGGAGAAAGGTCGGTCGAGCAGTACTTC	CASSQLGLAGERSVEQYF
TRBV2	TRBJ2-2	few	.	TGTGCCAGCAAGACGACAGGCGCGAACACCGGGGAGCTGTTTTTT	CASKTTGANTGELFF
TRBV5-4	TRBJ2-7	once	.	TGTGCCAGCAGCTTTCCCGATGGGGGGAGCTCCTACGAGCAGTACTTC	CASSFPDGGSSYEQYF
TRBV11-2	TRBJ2-5	.	.	TGTGCCAGCAGCTCGACGACCTCTCAAGAGACCCAGTACTTC	CASSSTTSQETQYF
TRBV5-1	TRBJ2-7	few	.	TGCGCCAGCACCATGACAGGAGGGTCCCACGAGCAGTACTTC	CASTMTGGSHEQYF
TRBV27	TRBJ2-1	.	TRBD1	TGTGCCAGCAGTTTCGGACAGGGGAGAGAGTTCTTC	CASSFGQGREFF
TRBV7-9	TRBJ2-2	.	.	TGTGCCAGCAATCTGCCCGGGGAGCTGTTTTTT	CASNLPGELFF
TRBV30	TRBJ1-1	.	.	TGTGCCAGCGCTACCGGGAACACTGAAGCTTTCTTT	CASATGNTEAFF
TRBV15	TRBJ1-1	few	.	TGTGCCACCAGCAGAGATTTCCAGAGAAACACTGAAGCTTTCTTT	CATSRDFQRNTEAFF
TRBV19	TRBJ2-3	large	.	TGTGCCAGTAGTAGGGCCACAGATACGCAGTATTTT	CASSRATDTQYF
TRBV30	TRBJ1-6	.	TRBD1	TGTGCCTGGAGTGTGGGGACAGGAGAGAATTCACCCCTCCACTTT	CAWSVGTGENSPLHF
TRBV13	TRBJ2-7	.	.	TGTGCCAGCAGCTTAGACTGGACAAGGTCGAGGAACGAGCAGTACTTC	CASSLDWTRSRNEQYF
TRBV28	TRBJ2-7	.	.	TGTGCCAGCAGTCCCCGGAAGGTTCCTTACTTC	CASSPRKVPYF
TRBV7-6	TRBJ1-5	.	.	TGTGCCAGCAGCCCAGCGGGGGATCAGCCCCAGCATTTT	CASSPAGDQPQHF
TRBV18	TRBJ2-5	.	TRBD2	TGTGCCAGCTCTAGCGGGAGGGCCCAGGAGACCCAGTACTTC	CASSSGRAQETQYF
TRBV30	TRBJ1-1	few	.	TGTGCCTGGAAAGCTGGGAGGTCGGGAACTGAAGCTTTCTTT	CAWKAGRSGTEAFF
TRBV6-1	TRBJ2-7	.	TRBD2	TGTGCCAGCAGTGACGGGGGGGGCTACGAGCAGTACTTC	CASSDGGGYEQYF
TRBV7-9	TRBJ2-7	once	.	TGTGCCAGCAGCTCAACCTGGACGGCCTCCTACGAGCAGTACTTC	CASSSTWTASYEQYF